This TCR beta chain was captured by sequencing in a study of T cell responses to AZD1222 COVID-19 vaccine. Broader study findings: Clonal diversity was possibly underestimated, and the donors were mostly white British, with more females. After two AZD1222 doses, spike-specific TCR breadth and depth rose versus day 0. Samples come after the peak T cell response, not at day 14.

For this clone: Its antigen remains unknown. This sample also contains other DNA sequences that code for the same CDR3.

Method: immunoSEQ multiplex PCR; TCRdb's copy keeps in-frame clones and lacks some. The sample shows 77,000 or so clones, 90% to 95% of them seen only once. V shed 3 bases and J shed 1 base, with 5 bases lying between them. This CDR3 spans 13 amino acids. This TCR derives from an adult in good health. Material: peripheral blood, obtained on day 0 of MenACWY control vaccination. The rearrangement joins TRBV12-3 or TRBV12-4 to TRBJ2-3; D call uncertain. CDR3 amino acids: CASSFGGTDTQYF. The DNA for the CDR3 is TGTGCCAGCAGTTTTGGGGGCACAGATACGCAGTATTTT.